This TCR beta chain was captured by sequencing in a study of blood T cell repertoires in COVID-19 (TCRdb year 2020). Turning to the overall study: Collaborator samples came from the United States, Italy and Spain and covered acute and convalescent phases of COVID-19. The prospective study material was composed of cDNA or gDNA derived from T cells, B-cell-depleted T cells, or PBMCs. The dataset comprised deeply sampled blood TCRbeta repertoires from subjects exposed to, actively infected with, or recovered from COVID-19. The repertoires were released in a freely available public database meant as a resource for research on the immune response to SARS-CoV-2. Samples were obtained from the ongoing ImmuneRACE study (first 160 participants) and from about 1,300 subjects provided by 6 global collaborators. A de-identified subject ID, COVID-19 status, age in years and sex were almost always included in the sample metadata. Where available, HLA class I and class II types were obtained from metadata supplied by the sample provider rather than from assay-based typing. Results and caveats for the whole study, not just this receptor: Clinical and demographic metadata were provided uncurated, with the amount varying by source and participant.

The germline V end is reduced by 2 bases and the J end by 5 bases; junction bases left unmatched: 5. CDR1 and CDR2 were assigned from the germline V gene (reference sequence) as MNHEY and SMNVEV. The CDR3 runs 14 amino acids, cysteine and phenylalanine included. CDR3 DNA is the only sequence kept; it has 42 bases, read in frame from the first base. Of note for this clone: It lacks a known antigen. Per-base qualities were not stored, and no clone one base away is much larger.

TCRbeta CDR3 regions were amplified from genomic DNA using the immunoSEQ Assay, a bias-controlled multiplex PCR. Per the authors' processing: The number of nucleated cells in each sample was estimated from the amplification of reference gene primers within the assay. Sequence reads were collapsed and filtered to measure the absolute abundance of every unique TCRbeta CDR3 rearrangement. For each sample, productive Simpson clonality was calculated as the square root of Simpson's diversity index across productive rearrangements. In TCRdb, the immuneACCESS table is reduced to in-frame sequences with V and J assigned. These tables do not hold every clone; where another copy was compared, an unresolved V gene accounts for under half, and the others remain unexplained. V and J calls and clone size follow that table, whereas D and trimming were derived from the DNA. This sample gives 200,000 to 250,000 clones in total; roughly 83% of them show up just once. The top ten constitute roughly an eighth of the sample.

Each collaborating institution followed its own protocols to collect whole blood in K2EDTA tubes. Collaborator samples were shipped for TCRbeta analysis as frozen whole blood, isolated PBMCs, or DNA extracted from either sample type. Sequenced material: peripheral blood. This receptor chain uses TRBV27 and TRBJ2-5; TRBD1 aligns with 7 central bases. The clonotype originates from a man older than 75 with acute or convalescent COVID-19. The CDR3 protein: CASSLTGVKETQYF. The DNA sequence is as follows: TGTGCCAGCAGTTTAACAGGGGTGAAGGAGACCCAGTACTTC.